This T cell receptor (beta chain) came from a study of blood T cell repertoires in COVID-19. Study-wide background: COVID-19 samples, acute and convalescent, were from the United States, Italy and Spain. Sample material is recorded as cDNA or gDNA derived from T cells, B-cell-depleted T cells, or PBMCs.

Deletions cut 2 bases from V and 0 bases from J, with 8 bases between. The CDR3 has 15 residues. Germline V gives CDR1 MNHNS, CDR2 SASEGT. The authors' processing: Estimates of nucleated cell counts were drawn from the amplification of reference gene primers. Data came from immunoSEQ multiplex PCR; TCRdb stores just in-frame clones and leaves some out. Clone size and V and J calls were adopted from that table, with D and trimming inferred from the DNA. Found here are about 250,000 clones, 80% to 90% of them singletons; the top ten hold around 6%. V and J are TRBV6-1 and TRBJ2-4; D ambiguous. The sample taken for sequencing was peripheral blood. This TCR was sampled from a man aged 80 or over with acute or convalescent COVID-19. CDR3 sequence reads: CASSEMRLAKNIQYF. The CDR3 DNA reads TGTGCCAGCAGTGAAATGAGACTAGCCAAAAACATTCAGTACTTC.